The 23 T cell receptor beta chains in this list originate from one sample, sequenced in a study of cytomegalovirus exposure and HLA in healthy donors. Method: immunoSEQ multiplex PCR; TCRdb's copy keeps in-frame clones and lacks some. The profile shows more than 95,000 clones, roughly nine tenths of them singletons. The sample comprised PBMCs. These receptors all stem from a young woman in good health and CMV-seronegative.

V and J are TRBV5-1 and TRBJ1-2; D possibly corresponds to TRBD1 (6 bases). Germline CDR1 is SGHRS and CDR2 is YFSETQ. With 4 bases removed from V and 5 bases from J, the gap between germline ends came to 15 bases. The CDR3 length is 14 residues. CDR3 in amino acids: CASSQRITGYGYTF. DNA of the CDR3: TGCGCCAGCAGCCAGCGAATCACAGGGTATGGCTACACCTTC.

The rearrangement uses TRBV6-1 and TRBJ1-4; 8 bases agree with TRBD1. J gave up 6 bases and V 1 base, and 1 base lay outside the gene matches. The CDR3 spans 14 residues. Germline loops: CDR1 MNHNS, CDR2 SASEGT. CDR3: CASSEGTGYEKLFF. The CDR3 DNA follows: TGTGCCAGCAGTGAAGGGACAGGGTATGAAAAACTGTTTTTT.

The J gene is TRBJ2-1, the V gene TRBV6-5; 9 nucleotides match TRBD1. CDR1 MNHEY and CDR2 SVGAGI come from the germline V gene. This CDR3 has 15 amino acids. Trimming took 2 bases from V and 3 from J; bases not matched to a gene: 2. Here the CDR3 DNA reads TGTGCCAGCAGTTACACGACAGGGGGCTACAATGAGCAGTTCTTC. Translation gives CASSYTTGGYNEQFF.

This clone was picked up one time. The rearrangement links TRBV2 to TRBJ2-3, with TRBD1 identical over 9 bases. The V and J ends lost 7 bases and 4 bases, in that order; junction bases with no gene match: 9. The CDR3 has 15 residues. Germline-derived CDR1 and CDR2 are SNHLY and FYNNEI. The CDR3 DNA reads TGTGCCAGCACTAGACGTACAGGGGGCGCAGATACGCAGTATTTT. Its protein is CASTRRTGGADTQYF.

The rearrangement links TRBV11-2 to TRBJ2-7; no firm D call. V lost 5 bases and J 3 bases, leaving 8 bases between the germline ends. CDR1 is SGHAT, CDR2 FQNNGV, per germline. CDR3 size: 12 residues. DNA for the CDR3: TGTGCCAGCAGCGGGCTCGACTACGAGCAGTACTTC. Its protein is CASSGLDYEQYF.

This rearrangement joins TRBV28 to TRBJ2-7; 8 nucleotides match TRBD2. The CDR3 has 15 amino acids. V gave up 2 bases and J gave up 2 bases; unmatched junction bases: 5. Per the germline V gene, CDR1 is MDHEN and CDR2 is SYDVKM. CDR3 in amino acids: CASSLPAGEAYEQYF. CDR3 DNA: TGTGCCAGCAGTTTACCAGCGGGAGAGGCCTACGAGCAGTACTTC.

The chain is built from TRBV5-1 and TRBJ1-1, with 9 bases aligning to TRBD1. The ends lost 4 bases at V and 1 base at J; junction bases unmatched: 5. The CDR3 spans 15 residues. Germline values: CDR1 SGHRS, CDR2 YFSETQ. In nucleotides, the CDR3 is TGCGCCAGCAGCCTACCGACAGGGGGGAACACTGAAGCTTTCTTT. Its translation is CASSLPTGGNTEAFF. Full variable domain (remainder filled in from reference TRBV5-1 and TRBJ1-1): KAGVTQTPRYLIKTRGQQVTLSCSPISGHRSVSWYQQTPGQGLQFLFEYFSETQRNKGNFPGRFSGRQFSNSRSEMNVSTLELGDSALYLCASSLPTGGNTEAFFGQGTRLTVV.

The chain links TRBV2 to TRBJ2-1; 8 bases align to TRBD2. The V gene end was trimmed by 3 bases and the J gene end by 4 bases; junction bases not matched to a gene: 5. CDR1 SNHLY and CDR2 FYNNEI come from the germline V gene. The CDR3 covers 15 residues. For the CDR3, the DNA is TGTGCCAGCAGTGATCCGGGAGGGCGGTACAATGAGCAGTTCTTC. It specifies CASSDPGGRYNEQFF.

The chain links TRBV2 to TRBJ2-7; TRBD2 matches at 7 bases. CDR1 is SNHLY and CDR2 is FYNNEI in the germline V gene. With 4 bases clipped from V and 3 bases from J, the junction kept 9 bases outside the gene matches. The CDR3 runs to 15 residues. The CDR3 sequence: CASSVPSGLIYEQYF. CDR3 DNA: TGTGCCAGCAGTGTCCCTAGCGGACTAATCTACGAGCAGTACTTC.

The chain combines TRBV7-9 with TRBJ2-1; 12 bases match TRBD2. Germline V CDR1 and CDR2: SEHNR, FQNEAQ (reference sequence). The CDR3 runs to 17 residues. Germline trimming cut 5 bases from V and 7 bases from J; bases unmatched to any gene: 12. The CDR3 DNA reads as TGTGCCAGCAGCGTAGGGCTGCTAGCGGGAGGGTTTAATGAGCAGTTCTTC. This codes for CASSVGLLAGGFNEQFF.

The CDR3 loop is CASSRDRGHEQYF. The DNA of the CDR3 is TGCGCCAGCAGTCGGGACAGGGGCCACGAGCAGTACTTC. The chain uses TRBV10-1 and TRBJ2-7; TRBD1 aligns across 10 bases. Trimming removed 5 bases from V and 5 bases from J; junction bases left unmatched: 3. CDR1 and CDR2 from the germline V gene are WNHNN and SYGVQD (reference sequence). The CDR3 contains 13 residues.

The chain combines TRBV2 with TRBJ2-3; 7 nucleotides match TRBD1. The length of the CDR3 is 15 residues. Germline V gene sequence: CDR1 SNHLY, CDR2 FYNNEI. Unmatched junction bases numbered 8, after V lost 6 bases and J lost 2 bases. CDR3 sequence reads: CASSLDRDVTDTQYF. CDR3 in DNA: TGTGCCAGCAGCCTCGACAGGGATGTCACAGATACGCAGTATTTT.

In this sample, this clone turned up once. The chain joins TRBV29-1 to TRBJ2-5; 7 nucleotides line up with TRBD1. The CDR3 contains 14 residues. The germline V gene has CDR1 SQVTM and CDR2 ANQGSEA. J was trimmed by 1 base and V by 5 bases; bases with no gene match: 7. CDR3 in amino acids: CSVRTHRGQETQYF. CDR3 sequence (DNA): TGCAGCGTTAGGACCCACAGGGGCCAAGAGACCCAGTACTTC.

The chain joins TRBV21-1 to TRBJ2-7; the D segment call TRBD1 is taken from the table without a DNA check. TRBV21-1 is noted as a pseudogene. The CDR3 consists of 17 residues. This chain's CDR3 is CASSKVLQGAPAYEQYF. DNA of the CDR3: TGTGCCAGCAGCAAAGTGCTACAGGGTGCCCCCGCCTACGAGCAGTACTTC.

The rearrangement uses TRBV28 and TRBJ1-1; 9 nucleotides agree with TRBD1. The CDR3 sequence is 13 residues long. The J segment lost 8 bases and the V segment lost 5 bases, leaving 6 bases of the junction unmatched. Germline V gives CDR1 MDHEN, CDR2 SYDVKM. In DNA, the CDR3 is TGTGCCAGCAGTATACAGGGGGCGCCGGAAGCTTTCTTT. Its protein product is CASSIQGAPEAFF.

The chain employs TRBV2 and TRBJ1-5; D gene unclear. The CDR3 is 15 amino acids. V was pared by 6 bases and J by 3 bases, with 15 bases between. Germline values: CDR1 SNHLY, CDR2 FYNNEI. The CDR3 spells CASRETPLLNQPQHF. In DNA form, the CDR3 reads TGTGCCAGCAGGGAGACTCCGCTTCTCAATCAGCCCCAGCATTTT.

CDR3 coding DNA: TGTGCCAGCAGCTTAGGACAGGCGGTAACCTACGAGCAGTACTTC. Translated, it gives CASSLGQAVTYEQYF. V is TRBV11-2 and J is TRBJ2-7; D possibly corresponds to TRBD1 (6 bases). The CDR3 is made up of 15 amino acids. With 1 base removed from V and 2 bases from J, the gap between germline ends came to 12 bases. The germline CDR1 and CDR2 sequences are SGHAT and FQNNGV.

This sequence joins TRBV5-6 and TRBJ2-1; D is possibly TRBD2 (5 bases). This CDR3 comprises 14 residues. Between the trimmed V and J ends, which lost 3 bases and 8 bases, there was a span of 15 bases. CDR1 is SGHDT, CDR2 YYEEEE, per germline. CDR3 in DNA: TGTGCCAGCAGCTACCGTGGCGGAGGCGATGAGCAGTTCTTC. Its protein product is CASSYRGGGDEQFF.

The CDR3 DNA reads as TGTGCCAGCAGCTCAGCGGGACCCTCCTACAATGAGCAGTTCTTC. Its protein product is CASSSAGPSYNEQFF. The chain employs TRBV5-4 and TRBJ2-1; 7 bases map to TRBD2. There are 15 residues in the CDR3. Trimming at V came to 3 bases and at J to 0 bases, leaving 3 bases not matched to a gene. Germline V gene lookup returns CDR1 SGHNT and CDR2 YYREEE (reference sequence). Together with reference TRBV5-4 and TRBJ2-1, the CDR3 gives the full variable domain: ETGVTQSPTHLIKTRGQQVTLRCSSQSGHNTVSWYQQALGQGPQFIFQYYREEENGRGNFPPRFSGLQFPNYSSELNVNALELDDSALYLCASSSAGPSYNEQFFGPGTRLTVL.

This chain uses TRBV19 with TRBJ1-2; 8 nucleotides agree with TRBD1. Germline trimming cut 5 bases from V and 4 bases from J; bases unmatched to any gene: 9. Germline V CDR1 and CDR2: LNHDA, SQIVND (reference sequence). This CDR3 region has 15 residues. CDR3 DNA: TGTGCCAGTAGTTCTGCCGGACAGGGTACCTATGGCTACACCTTC. This gives the protein CASSSAGQGTYGYTF. Using reference TRBV19 and TRBJ1-2 for the parts outside the CDR3, the full variable domain is DGGITQSPKYLFRKEGQNVTLSCEQNLNHDAMYWYRQDPGQGLRLIYYSQIVNDFQKGDIAEGYSVSREKKESFPLTVTSAQKNPTAFYLCASSSAGQGTYGYTFGSGTRLTVV.

This rearrangement joins TRBV10-2 to TRBJ2-7; D remains unclear. CDR1 and CDR2 (germline): WSHSY, SAAADI. The CDR3 totals 14 residues. V was shortened by 6 bases and J by 2 bases, with 14 bases between the two germline ends. The CDR3 reads CASRAPDKTYEQYF. CDR3 bases: TGCGCCAGCAGAGCCCCCGACAAAACCTACGAGCAGTACTTC.

This chain links TRBV5-6 with TRBJ2-3, with D possibly being TRBD1 (6 bases). CDR3 length: 13 amino acids. Germline values: CDR1 SGHDT, CDR2 YYEEEE. V gave up 4 bases and J gave up 12 bases, with 18 bases separating them. The CDR3 nucleotides read TGTGCCAGCAGCCCCGGGCTGGGGGCCGGCCAGTATTTT. This sequence encodes CASSPGLGAGQYF.

This clone was recorded only once. The chain links TRBV11-2 to TRBJ1-2; the match to TRBD1 covers 11 bases. Germline CDR1 reads SGHAT; CDR2 reads FQNNGV. The V segment lost 8 bases and the J segment 2 bases; nucleotides outside the gene matches: 7. This CDR3 spans 15 amino acids. The CDR3 coding sequence is TGTGCCAGCGCCGGGACAGGGGGTTTGAACTATGGCTACACCTTC. It translates to CASAGTGGLNYGYTF.